Sequencing of this T cell receptor beta chain was carried out in a study of shared clonotypes between healthy human individuals. It was at deep level that the assay was run. Evenly divided among several immunoSEQ plates was the genomic DNA of each subset. TCRdb's copy holds only in-frame clones and misses some; the assay was immunoSEQ multiplex PCR. The sample consists of 2 million to 2.5 million clones, 93% of them appearing once. V was pared by 3 bases and J by 1 base, with 18 bases of the junction left unmatched. This CDR3 is built from 19 residues. Germline V CDR1 and CDR2: SGHRS, YFSETQ. The sequence came from a man aged 18 to 30 in good health. Some clones in this sample may be carry-over from other donors' samples. The genes are TRBV5-1 and TRBJ1-1; 7 bases are shared with TRBD1. The sequenced sample was naive CD4+ T cells from PBMCs. Subset given: CD45RA+ positively selected. CDR3 nucleotide sequence: TGCGCCAGCAGCTCGGGGGCGGACAGGTTCGGATTAGGGAACACTGAAGCTTTCTTT. It specifies CASSSGADRFGLGNTEAFF.